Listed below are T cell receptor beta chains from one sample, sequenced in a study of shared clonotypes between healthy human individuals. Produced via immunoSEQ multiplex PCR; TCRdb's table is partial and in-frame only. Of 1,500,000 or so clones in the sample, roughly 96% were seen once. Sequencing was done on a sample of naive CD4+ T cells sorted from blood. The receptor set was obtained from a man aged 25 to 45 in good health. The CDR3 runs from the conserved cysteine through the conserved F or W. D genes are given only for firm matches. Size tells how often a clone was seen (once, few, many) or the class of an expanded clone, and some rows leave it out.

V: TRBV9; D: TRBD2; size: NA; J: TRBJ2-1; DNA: TGTGCCAGCAGCGTAGATGCTAGCGGGAGTCTCCCGTTCTTC; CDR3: CASSVDASGSLPFF
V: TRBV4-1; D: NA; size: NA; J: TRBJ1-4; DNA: TGCGCCAGCAGCCCGGGACGGAGTAATGAAAAACTGTTTTTT; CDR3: CASSPGRSNEKLFF
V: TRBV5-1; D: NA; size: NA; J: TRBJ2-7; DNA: TGCGCCAGCAGCTTGGGGGGACCGGGGTCCTACGAGCAGTACTTC; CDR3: CASSLGGPGSYEQYF
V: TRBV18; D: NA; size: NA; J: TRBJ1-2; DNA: TGTGCCAGCTCACCACTCGATCGGAACTATGGCTACACCTTC; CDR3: CASSPLDRNYGYTF
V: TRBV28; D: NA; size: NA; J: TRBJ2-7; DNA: TGTGCCAGCAGTTTGGGCCCTTCTGATTACTACGAGCAGTACTTC; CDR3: CASSLGPSDYYEQYF
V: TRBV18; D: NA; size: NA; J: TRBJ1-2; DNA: TGTGCCAGCTCACCTTCCCACAGGATCTATGGCTACACCTTC; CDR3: CASSPSHRIYGYTF
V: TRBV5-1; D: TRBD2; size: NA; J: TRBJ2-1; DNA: TGCGCCAGCAGCTTTCCTCTTCTTGCGGGAGGGGGTTACAATGAGCAGTTCTTC; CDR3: CASSFPLLAGGGYNEQFF
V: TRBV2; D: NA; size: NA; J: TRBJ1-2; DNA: TGTGCCAGCAAGGAGTACAGTAACTATGGCTACACCTTC; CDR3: CASKEYSNYGYTF
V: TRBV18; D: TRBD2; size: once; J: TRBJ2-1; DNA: TGTGCCAGCTCACCAATAGCGGGAGGGCCCGTTACCTACAATGAGCAGTTCTTC; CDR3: CASSPIAGGPVTYNEQFF
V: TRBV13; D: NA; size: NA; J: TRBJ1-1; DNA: TGTGCCAGCAGCTTAGATATGAGGGCTGAAGCTTTCTTT; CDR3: CASSLDMRAEAFF
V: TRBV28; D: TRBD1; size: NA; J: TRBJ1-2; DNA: TGTGCCAGCAGCGAGGGGACAGGAGTTAAATATGGCTACACCTTC; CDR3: CASSEGTGVKYGYTF
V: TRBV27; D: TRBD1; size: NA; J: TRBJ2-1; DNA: TGTGCCAGCAGTTCTAACAGGGGCTCCTACAATGAGCAGTTCTTC; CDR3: CASSSNRGSYNEQFF
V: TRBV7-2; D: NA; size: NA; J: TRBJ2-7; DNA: TGTGCCAGCAGCCTCCGCGCGGCAGATACCTACGAGCAGTACTTC; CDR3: CASSLRAADTYEQYF
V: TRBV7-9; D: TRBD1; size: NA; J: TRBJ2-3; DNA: TGTGCCAGCACCTCCGGGACAGTTCCCACAGATACGCAGTATTTT; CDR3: CASTSGTVPTDTQYF
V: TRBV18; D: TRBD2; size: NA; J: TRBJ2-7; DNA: TGTGCCAGCTCACCTAGCGGGAGGGCCTACGAGCAGTACTTC; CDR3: CASSPSGRAYEQYF
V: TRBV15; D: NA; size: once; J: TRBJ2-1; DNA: TGTGCCACCAGCAGACCCCTGCGTGAGCAGTTCTTC; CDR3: CATSRPLREQFF
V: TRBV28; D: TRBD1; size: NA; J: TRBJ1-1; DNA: TGTGCCAGCAGCCAGGACAGGGGGCGTGGGAACACTGAAGCTTTCTTT; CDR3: CASSQDRGRGNTEAFF
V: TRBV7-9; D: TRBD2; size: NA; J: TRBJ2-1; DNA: TGTGCCAGCAGCTTAGTATCCCTCTCTTTGGGACTAGCCCACAATGAGCAGTTCTTC; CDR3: CASSLVSLSLGLAHNEQFF
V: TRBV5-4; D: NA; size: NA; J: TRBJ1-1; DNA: TGTGCCAGCAGCTTGCAGGGTCGTGTGAAAACTGAAGCTTTCTTT; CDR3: CASSLQGRVKTEAFF
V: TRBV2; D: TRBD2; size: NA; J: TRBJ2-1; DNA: TGTGCCAGCAGTGAATTCAAGGGACTAGCGGGGAAGGGGTTCTTC; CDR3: CASSEFKGLAGKGFF
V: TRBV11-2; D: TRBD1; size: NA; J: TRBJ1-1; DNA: TGTGCCAGCAGTTCGCAGGGGGCTTGGGGGAACACTGAAGCTTTCTTT; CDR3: CASSSQGAWGNTEAFF
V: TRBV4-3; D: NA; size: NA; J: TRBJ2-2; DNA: TGCGCCAGCAGCCAACGCCTAGAGGCTCTCGGGAACACCGGGGAGCTGTTTTTT; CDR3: CASSQRLEALGNTGELFF
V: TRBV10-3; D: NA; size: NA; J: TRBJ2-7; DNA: TGTGCCATCAGGACAAGCTACGAGCAGTACTTC; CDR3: CAIRTSYEQYF
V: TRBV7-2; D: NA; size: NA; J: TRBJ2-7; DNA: TGTGCCAGCAGCCCCCCATCCTACGAGCAGTACTTC; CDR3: CASSPPSYEQYF
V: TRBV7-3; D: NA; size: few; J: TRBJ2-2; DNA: TGTGCCAGCAGCTTAGTCACCGGGGAGCTGTTTTTT; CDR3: CASSLVTGELFF
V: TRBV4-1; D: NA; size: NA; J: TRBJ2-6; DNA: TGCGCCAGCAGCCAAGGTCCGCTAGCTACTGGGGCCAACGTCCTGACTTTC; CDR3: CASSQGPLATGANVLTF
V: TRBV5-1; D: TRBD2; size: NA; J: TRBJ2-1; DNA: TGCGCCAGCGGAATACTAGCGGGAGGGTCCTACAATGAGCAGTTCTTC; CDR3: CASGILAGGSYNEQFF
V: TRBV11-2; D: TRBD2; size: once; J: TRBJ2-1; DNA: TGTGCCAGCAGCACCCTACGGGCTAGCGGGAGGGTCAATGAGCAGTTCTTC; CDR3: CASSTLRASGRVNEQFF
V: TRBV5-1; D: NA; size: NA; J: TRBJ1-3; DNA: TGCGCCAGCAGCCCTGGGGGTGTCGGAAACACCATATATTTT; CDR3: CASSPGGVGNTIYF
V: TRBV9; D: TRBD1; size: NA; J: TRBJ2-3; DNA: TGTGCCAGCAGCGTGTTCGACAGGGGCCTCACAGATACGCAGTATTTT; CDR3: CASSVFDRGLTDTQYF
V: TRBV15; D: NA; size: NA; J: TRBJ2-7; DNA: TGTGCCACCAGCAGACCGGGACCTTCCTACGAGCAGTACTTC; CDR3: CATSRPGPSYEQYF
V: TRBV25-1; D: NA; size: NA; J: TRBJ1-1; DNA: TGTGCCAGCAGTGAATATCTCTCCGGGGCTGAAGCTTTCTTT; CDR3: CASSEYLSGAEAFF
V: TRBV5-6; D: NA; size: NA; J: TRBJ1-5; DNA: TGTGCCAGCAGCGCGTGGGGGAATCAGCCCCAGCATTTT; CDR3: CASSAWGNQPQHF
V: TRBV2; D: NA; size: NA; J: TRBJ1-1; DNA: TGTGCCAGCAGTCATAACGCCCCGAACACTGAAGCTTTCTTT; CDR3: CASSHNAPNTEAFF
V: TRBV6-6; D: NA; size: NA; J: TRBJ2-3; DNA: TGTGCCAGCAGTTACGTAAAAGGACTGGGAATAGATACGCAGTATTTT; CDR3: CASSYVKGLGIDTQYF
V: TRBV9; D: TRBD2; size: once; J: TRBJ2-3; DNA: TGTGCCAGCAGCGTAGCTTTAGCGGGAGGGCTCACAGATACGCAGTATTTT; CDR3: CASSVALAGGLTDTQYF
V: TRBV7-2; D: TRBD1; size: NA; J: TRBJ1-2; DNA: TGTGCCAGCAGCAGACGTCGACAGGGCGATGGCTACACCTTC; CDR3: CASSRRRQGDGYTF
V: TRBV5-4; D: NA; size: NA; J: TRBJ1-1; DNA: TGTGCCAGCACCTGGGTCGGCAACCATTATGATGGAGCTTTCTTT; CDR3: CASTWVGNHYDGAFF
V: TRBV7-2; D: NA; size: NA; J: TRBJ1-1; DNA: TGTGCCAGCAGCACGGGACCGGTAAACACTGAAGCTTTCTTT; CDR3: CASSTGPVNTEAFF
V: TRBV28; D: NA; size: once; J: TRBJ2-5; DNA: TGTGCCAGCAGTTTTAGGGGAGAGACCCAGTACTTC; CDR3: CASSFRGETQYF
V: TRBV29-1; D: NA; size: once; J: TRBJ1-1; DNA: TGCAGCGTTGAATGGCGGGGGGTCGTCCGGGGCACTGAAGCTTTCTTT; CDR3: CSVEWRGVVRGTEAFF
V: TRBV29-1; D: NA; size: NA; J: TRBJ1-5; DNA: TGCAGCGTTGGGGGAGCGAATCAGCCCCAGCATTTT; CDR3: CSVGGANQPQHF
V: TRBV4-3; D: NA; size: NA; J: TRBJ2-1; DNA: TGCGCCAGCAGCCAAGATCGATCGGCCTCGGGGTGGGAGCAGTTCTTC; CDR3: CASSQDRSASGWEQFF
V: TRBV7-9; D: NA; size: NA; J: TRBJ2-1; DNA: TGTGCCAGCAGCCTACGACTAGTTGGGAATGAGCAGTTCTTC; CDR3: CASSLRLVGNEQFF
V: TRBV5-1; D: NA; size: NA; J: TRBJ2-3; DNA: TGCGCCAGCGGAATCCAGACAGATACGCAGTATTTT; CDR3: CASGIQTDTQYF
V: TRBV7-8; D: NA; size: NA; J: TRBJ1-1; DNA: TGTGCCAGCAGCCCAGGCTCGGCTGAAGCTTTCTTT; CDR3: CASSPGSAEAFF
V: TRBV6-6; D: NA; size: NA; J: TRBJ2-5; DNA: TGTGCCAGCAGTTACACGGGAATCGGGGAGACCCAGTACTTC; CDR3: CASSYTGIGETQYF
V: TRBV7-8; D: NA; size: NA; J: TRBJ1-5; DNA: TGTGCCAGCAGCTTACAGACAGCAGCGGGTCAGCCCCAGCATTTT; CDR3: CASSLQTAAGQPQHF
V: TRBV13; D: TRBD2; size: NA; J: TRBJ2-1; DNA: TGTGCCAGCAGCTTCCCGGGACTAGCGGGAGCTATCGATGAGCAGTTCTTC; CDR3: CASSFPGLAGAIDEQFF
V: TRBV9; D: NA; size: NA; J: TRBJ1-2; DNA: TGTGCCAGCAGCGTAGTGGATTATGGCAGGGGATCTGGTGGCTACACCTTC; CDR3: CASSVVDYGRGSGGYTF
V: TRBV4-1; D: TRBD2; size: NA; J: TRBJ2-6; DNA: TGCGCCAGCAGACAAGTGGGAGGGCCTGGGGCCAACGTCCTGACTTTC; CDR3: CASRQVGGPGANVLTF
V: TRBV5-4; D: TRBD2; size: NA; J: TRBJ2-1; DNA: TGTGCCAGCAGCGACGGTGGGGGGGAGAATGAGCAGTTCTTC; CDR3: CASSDGGGENEQFF
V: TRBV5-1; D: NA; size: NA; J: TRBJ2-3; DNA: TGCGCCAGCAGCTTGATCCCCGAGGATACGCAGTATTTT; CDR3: CASSLIPEDTQYF